The rows below give T cell receptor beta chains drawn from one sample of a study of blood T cell repertoires in COVID-19. Clones were sequenced by immunoSEQ multiplex PCR, and TCRdb holds only the in-frame ones, with some missing. The table includes about 200,000 clones, around 80% detected once. Sequencing was done on a sample of PBMCs or T cells enriched from blood (not recorded which). The receptors originated from a woman in her forties with acute COVID-19. CDR3s include the opening cysteine and the closing phenylalanine or tryptophan. The D gene is left open where the match is weak. Not every row has a clone size; where given, it reads once, few, many or a size class.

v_call: TRBV7-9; d_call: TRBD1; j_call: TRBJ1-2; clone_size: .; cdr3_nt: TGTGCCAGCAGCTTAGGGGACAGGGCATATGGCTACACCTTC; cdr3_aa: CASSLGDRAYGYTF
v_call: TRBV5-5; d_call: .; j_call: TRBJ1-2; clone_size: .; cdr3_nt: TGTGCCAGCAGCTTGTTGGCCAGTAACTATGGCTACACCTTC; cdr3_aa: CASSLLASNYGYTF
v_call: TRBV11-2; d_call: .; j_call: TRBJ1-5; clone_size: .; cdr3_nt: TGTGCCAGCAGCCGAGAGTCCAATCAGCCCCAGCATTTT; cdr3_aa: CASSRESNQPQHF
v_call: TRBV10-3; d_call: TRBD2; j_call: TRBJ2-7; clone_size: .; cdr3_nt: TGTGCCATCAGTGAGTCGGCGGGAGCGGGCTACGAGCAGTACTTC; cdr3_aa: CAISESAGAGYEQYF
v_call: TRBV2; d_call: TRBD1; j_call: TRBJ2-7; clone_size: .; cdr3_nt: TGTGCCAGCAGTAAGACAGGGAGTGGCGAGCAGTACTTC; cdr3_aa: CASSKTGSGEQYF
v_call: TRBV7-2; d_call: .; j_call: TRBJ2-7; clone_size: .; cdr3_nt: TGTGCCAGCAGCAAAACAGGGTACGAGCAGTACTTC; cdr3_aa: CASSKTGYEQYF
v_call: TRBV28; d_call: .; j_call: TRBJ1-4; clone_size: .; cdr3_nt: TGTGCCAGCAGTTACACAGGGCTGATGGATGAAAAACTGTTTTTT; cdr3_aa: CASSYTGLMDEKLFF
v_call: TRBV19; d_call: TRBD1; j_call: TRBJ1-3; clone_size: .; cdr3_nt: TGTGCCAGTAGTAGGGACAGGGGCATTGGAAACACCATATATTTT; cdr3_aa: CASSRDRGIGNTIYF
v_call: TRBV12-3/TRBV12-4; d_call: TRBD1; j_call: TRBJ1-5; clone_size: .; cdr3_nt: TGTGCCAGCAGTGTTCAGGGGGTCCAGCCCCAGCATTTT; cdr3_aa: CASSVQGVQPQHF
v_call: TRBV9; d_call: .; j_call: TRBJ2-2; clone_size: .; cdr3_nt: TGTGCCAGCAGCGTAAGGGACACTTACACCGGGGAGCTGTTTTTT; cdr3_aa: CASSVRDTYTGELFF
v_call: TRBV28; d_call: .; j_call: TRBJ1-5; clone_size: .; cdr3_nt: TGTGCCAGCAGTTTTAGGAGGGATGATCAGCCCCAGCATTTT; cdr3_aa: CASSFRRDDQPQHF
v_call: TRBV6-5; d_call: .; j_call: TRBJ1-4; clone_size: .; cdr3_nt: TGTGCCAGCAGTTACGAGGGCGTTCCAACTAATGAAAAACTGTTTTTT; cdr3_aa: CASSYEGVPTNEKLFF
v_call: TRBV10-3; d_call: TRBD1; j_call: TRBJ1-1; clone_size: .; cdr3_nt: TGTGCCATCAGTGAAACAGGGGGGGGTATGATGAACACTGAAGCTTTCTTT; cdr3_aa: CAISETGGGMMNTEAFF
v_call: TRBV2; d_call: TRBD1; j_call: TRBJ1-1; clone_size: .; cdr3_nt: TGTGCCAGCAGAGCTGACAGGGGAGGGACTGAAGCTTTCTTT; cdr3_aa: CASRADRGGTEAFF
v_call: TRBV4-3; d_call: TRBD2; j_call: TRBJ2-1; clone_size: .; cdr3_nt: TGCGCCAGCAGCCAAGGCCGGCTAGCGGGAGGGCCTGTCAACAATGAGCAGTTCTTC; cdr3_aa: CASSQGRLAGGPVNNEQFF
v_call: TRBV28; d_call: TRBD1; j_call: TRBJ2-7; clone_size: .; cdr3_nt: TGTGCCAGCAGTTTCACCCGGGACAGCTCCTACGAGCAGTACTTC; cdr3_aa: CASSFTRDSSYEQYF
v_call: TRBV11-2; d_call: TRBD2; j_call: TRBJ2-1; clone_size: .; cdr3_nt: TGTGCCAGCAGCTTATCACTAGCGGGGGGTAATGAGCAGTTCTTC; cdr3_aa: CASSLSLAGGNEQFF
v_call: TRBV10-1; d_call: TRBD1; j_call: TRBJ2-7; clone_size: .; cdr3_nt: TGCGCCAGCCGCCGGGACAGCCCTACCTACGAGCAGTACTTC; cdr3_aa: CASRRDSPTYEQYF
v_call: TRBV20-1; d_call: .; j_call: TRBJ1-4; clone_size: .; cdr3_nt: TGCAGTGCTAGTCCCCAGGATCTTGAGAAACTGTTTTTT; cdr3_aa: CSASPQDLEKLFF
v_call: TRBV28; d_call: .; j_call: TRBJ2-7; clone_size: .; cdr3_nt: TGTGCCAGCAGCATTACGGGGGGCACCTACGAGCAGTACTTC; cdr3_aa: CASSITGGTYEQYF
v_call: TRBV7-2; d_call: .; j_call: TRBJ1-5; clone_size: few; cdr3_nt: TGTGCCAGCAGCTTAGGCGGACAGTCGTTGACCCAGCATTTT; cdr3_aa: CASSLGGQSLTQHF
v_call: TRBV2; d_call: .; j_call: TRBJ2-1; clone_size: .; cdr3_nt: TGTGCCAGCTCCAGGGGCAATGAGCAGTTCTTC; cdr3_aa: CASSRGNEQFF
v_call: TRBV30; d_call: .; j_call: TRBJ1-2; clone_size: .; cdr3_nt: TGTGCCTGGAGTGTACGGAGGGGAGCTAACTATGGCTACACCTTC; cdr3_aa: CAWSVRRGANYGYTF
v_call: TRBV30; d_call: .; j_call: TRBJ1-6; clone_size: .; cdr3_nt: TGTGCCTGGAGGGCCGATCCCCCCTATAATTCACCCCTCCACTTT; cdr3_aa: CAWRADPPYNSPLHF
v_call: TRBV7-2; d_call: TRBD2; j_call: TRBJ2-7; clone_size: .; cdr3_nt: TGTGCCAGCAGCCGGAGCGGGGGCTCCTACGAGCAGTACTTC; cdr3_aa: CASSRSGGSYEQYF
v_call: TRBV28; d_call: TRBD1; j_call: TRBJ2-7; clone_size: .; cdr3_nt: TGTGCCAGCAGTCCACTCCAGGACAGGTCCTACGAGCAGTACTTC; cdr3_aa: CASSPLQDRSYEQYF
v_call: TRBV18; d_call: .; j_call: TRBJ1-6; clone_size: once; cdr3_nt: TGTGCCAGCTCACCACTCGACAGCTCCTATAATTCACCCCTCCACTTT; cdr3_aa: CASSPLDSSYNSPLHF
v_call: TRBV4-1; d_call: .; j_call: TRBJ1-2; clone_size: .; cdr3_nt: TGCGCCAGCAGCCAAGAGTGGCTGAACTATGGCTACACCTTC; cdr3_aa: CASSQEWLNYGYTF
v_call: TRBV28; d_call: .; j_call: TRBJ1-2; clone_size: .; cdr3_nt: TGTGCCAGCAGTAAGGGGGGGATTTTGTATGGCTACACCTTC; cdr3_aa: CASSKGGILYGYTF
v_call: TRBV28; d_call: .; j_call: TRBJ1-4; clone_size: .; cdr3_nt: TGTGCCAGCAGTTTCAGCAGGAGGTGGGAGGAAAAACTGTTTTTT; cdr3_aa: CASSFSRRWEEKLFF
v_call: TRBV11-2; d_call: TRBD2; j_call: TRBJ2-1; clone_size: .; cdr3_nt: TGTGCCAGCAGCTTGGGACTAGCGGGATTGGGTGAGCAGTTCTTC; cdr3_aa: CASSLGLAGLGEQFF
v_call: TRBV6-1; d_call: TRBD1; j_call: TRBJ1-2; clone_size: .; cdr3_nt: TGTGCCAGCAGTGAAACACCTACAGGGGGGTCCAGCGGCTACACCTTC; cdr3_aa: CASSETPTGGSSGYTF
v_call: TRBV6-2/TRBV6-3; d_call: TRBD1; j_call: TRBJ2-1; clone_size: .; cdr3_nt: TGTGCCAGCACCCCTATATCAGGGGGCAATGAGCAGTTCTTC; cdr3_aa: CASTPISGGNEQFF
v_call: TRBV30; d_call: .; j_call: TRBJ2-7; clone_size: .; cdr3_nt: TGTGCCTGGAGTTTCCCTAAATACGAGCAGTACTTC; cdr3_aa: CAWSFPKYEQYF
v_call: TRBV20-1; d_call: TRBD1; j_call: TRBJ2-3; clone_size: once; cdr3_nt: TGCAGTGCTATTGACGAGGGGGCAGGAGATACGCAGTATTTT; cdr3_aa: CSAIDEGAGDTQYF
v_call: TRBV6-5; d_call: TRBD1; j_call: TRBJ1-2; clone_size: .; cdr3_nt: TGTGCCATTTCAGGGGGCTGGAACTATGGCTACACCTTC; cdr3_aa: CAISGGWNYGYTF
v_call: TRBV7-3; d_call: .; j_call: TRBJ2-1; clone_size: .; cdr3_nt: TGTGCCACCGGAGCCTCGCCCTACAATGAGCAGTTCTTC; cdr3_aa: CATGASPYNEQFF
v_call: TRBV29-1; d_call: .; j_call: TRBJ2-3; clone_size: .; cdr3_nt: TGCAGCGTTGGTGGGGGGAGCGGGTCAGATACGCAGTATTTT; cdr3_aa: CSVGGGSGSDTQYF
v_call: TRBV3-1/TRBV3-2; d_call: .; j_call: TRBJ1-4; clone_size: .; cdr3_nt: TGTGCCAGCAGCCAAGTATACCGTGGCAGAAGTATTAATGAAAAACTGTTTTTT; cdr3_aa: CASSQVYRGRSINEKLFF
v_call: TRBV18; d_call: TRBD1; j_call: TRBJ1-5; clone_size: .; cdr3_nt: TGTGCCAGCTCACCACTGACAGCAGGGGGGAATCAGCCCCAGCATTTT; cdr3_aa: CASSPLTAGGNQPQHF
v_call: TRBV10-1; d_call: TRBD1; j_call: TRBJ1-1; clone_size: .; cdr3_nt: TGCGCCAGCAGCCCCGGGACAGAACTATTTAACACTGAAGCTTTCTTT; cdr3_aa: CASSPGTELFNTEAFF
v_call: TRBV30; d_call: .; j_call: TRBJ1-5; clone_size: .; cdr3_nt: TGTGCCTGGAGGGGGACTGGGAATCAGCCCCAGCATTTT; cdr3_aa: CAWRGTGNQPQHF
v_call: TRBV10-3; d_call: TRBD1; j_call: TRBJ2-1; clone_size: .; cdr3_nt: TGTGCCATCAGTGGCCCTAGGGGGCGCAATGAGCAGTTCTTC; cdr3_aa: CAISGPRGRNEQFF
v_call: TRBV7-8; d_call: .; j_call: TRBJ2-7; clone_size: .; cdr3_nt: TGTGCCAGCAGCCAAACCGGGACACACAACTACGAGCAGTACTTC; cdr3_aa: CASSQTGTHNYEQYF
v_call: TRBV18; d_call: .; j_call: TRBJ1-1; clone_size: .; cdr3_nt: TGTGCCAGCTCACCTACACAACCTGACACGAACACTGAAGCTTTCTTT; cdr3_aa: CASSPTQPDTNTEAFF
v_call: TRBV7-8; d_call: .; j_call: TRBJ1-5; clone_size: .; cdr3_nt: TGTGCCAGCAGCTCACAGGGTCGTCAGCCCCAGCATTTT; cdr3_aa: CASSSQGRQPQHF
v_call: TRBV7-9; d_call: .; j_call: TRBJ1-2; clone_size: .; cdr3_nt: TGTGCCAGCAGCTTAGCGTCCGGGGTAGGCTACACCTTC; cdr3_aa: CASSLASGVGYTF
v_call: TRBV7-3; d_call: TRBD2; j_call: TRBJ2-1; clone_size: .; cdr3_nt: TGTGCCAGCAGCTTAGGACTCGGGGCTAGCGGGTCATACAATGAGCAGTTCTTC; cdr3_aa: CASSLGLGASGSYNEQFF
v_call: TRBV11-2; d_call: .; j_call: TRBJ2-1; clone_size: .; cdr3_nt: TGTGCCAGCAGCCCGATAGGGGGGGTTTACAATGAGCAGTTCTTC; cdr3_aa: CASSPIGGVYNEQFF